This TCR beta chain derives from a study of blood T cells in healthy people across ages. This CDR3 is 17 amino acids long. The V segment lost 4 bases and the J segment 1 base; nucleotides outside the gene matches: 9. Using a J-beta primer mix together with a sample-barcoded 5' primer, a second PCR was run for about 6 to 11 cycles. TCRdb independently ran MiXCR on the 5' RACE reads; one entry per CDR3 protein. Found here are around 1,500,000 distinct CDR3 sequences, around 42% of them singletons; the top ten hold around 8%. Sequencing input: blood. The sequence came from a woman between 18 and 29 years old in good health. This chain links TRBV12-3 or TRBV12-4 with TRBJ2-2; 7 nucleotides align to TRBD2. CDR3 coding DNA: TGTGCCAGCAGTTCGACTAGCAGGAGCCTGAACACCGGGGAGCTGTTTTTT. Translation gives CASSSTSRSLNTGELFF.